The 25 T cell receptor beta chains below all came from one sample that was sequenced in a study of T cells in localized non-small cell lung cancer. Profiled with immunoSEQ multiplex PCR; TCRdb holds only in-frame clones, not every one. The profile shows tens of thousands of clones, 70% to 90% of them singletons. The starting material was PBMCs, obtained before any cancer treatment. These receptors came from a man between 40 and 70 years old with stage II lung adenocarcinoma.

This clone was recorded once. The chain combines TRBV29-1 with TRBJ1-4, with D perhaps TRBD1 (6 bases). Germline V gene sequence: CDR1 SQVTM, CDR2 ANQGSEA. Trimming left V 4 bases short and J 8 bases short, with 11 bases between. The CDR3 loop spans 12 amino acids. This CDR3 is CSVGGAREKLFF. The CDR3 region has the DNA TGCAGCGTTGGGGGGGCGAGGGAAAAACTGTTTTTT.

The rearrangement links TRBV6-1 to TRBJ1-1, with a weak D call TRBD1 (6 bases). V was shortened by 1 base and J by 1 base, with 16 bases between the two germline ends. The CDR3 has 17 residues. The germline gives CDR1 MNHNS, CDR2 SASEGT. For the CDR3, the DNA is TGTGCCAGCAGTGAAGGGCGGCAGGGGAGATGGAACACTGAAGCTTTCTTT. Encoded protein: CASSEGRQGRWNTEAFF.

The chain uses TRBV2 and TRBJ2-2, with 11 positions matching TRBD1. Germline CDR1 reads SNHLY; CDR2 reads FYNNEI. The CDR3 has 16 amino acids. J lost 5 bases, V lost 6 bases, and 8 bases had no gene match. Written as DNA, the CDR3 is TGTGCCAGCAGGAGACGGACAGGGGGCCCTACCGGGGAGCTGTTTTTT. Translation gives CASRRRTGGPTGELFF.

This clone is medium-sized. V usage is TRBV2 and J usage is TRBJ2-6; possibly TRBD2 for D (6 bases). CDR1 and CDR2 (germline): SNHLY, FYNNEI. This CDR3 spans 12 amino acids. V lost 11 bases and J lost 1, with 6 bases in between. This chain's CDR3 is CAGTSGANVLTF. As DNA, the CDR3 is TGTGCCGGGACTTCTGGGGCCAACGTCCTGACTTTC.

This chain connects TRBV9 to TRBJ2-2; D is uncertain. The CDR3 length is 12 residues. CDR1 is SGDLS, CDR2 YYNGEE, per germline. V lost 2 bases to trimming and J lost 6 bases, with 5 bases between them. Here the CDR3 DNA reads TGTGCCAGCAGCGTCCCGGCCGGGGAGCTGTTTTTT. It encodes CASSVPAGELFF.

The CDR3 coding sequence is TGTGCCTGGAGTTTCACAGGGGCAGAGACCCAGTACTTC. Protein: CAWSFTGAETQYF. J is TRBJ2-5 and V is TRBV30; TRBD1 aligns across 7 bases. CDR3 size: 13 residues. V was pared by 2 bases and J by 4 bases, with 4 bases of the junction left unmatched. Germline V gene lookup returns CDR1 GTSNPN and CDR2 SVGIG (reference sequence). Variable domain in full (rest from reference TRBV30 and TRBJ2-5): SQTIHQWPATLVQPVGSPLSLECTVEGTSNPNLYWYRQAAGRGLQLLFYSVGIGQISSEVPQNLSASRPQDRQFILSSKKLLLSDSGFYLCAWSFTGAETQYFGPGTRLLVL.

The rearrangement joins TRBV10-2 to TRBJ1-1; D is possibly TRBD1 (5 bases). The CDR3 is 18 residues long. Germline V gives CDR1 WSHSY, CDR2 SAAADI. V shed 3 bases and J shed 0 bases, with 20 bases lying between them. CDR3 amino acids: CASSEFGRGPGLNTEAFF. For the CDR3, the DNA is TGCGCCAGCAGTGAATTTGGAAGGGGTCCTGGATTGAACACTGAAGCTTTCTTT.

The J gene is TRBJ1-1, the V gene TRBV11-2; D not resolved. Germline V gene lookup returns CDR1 SGHAT and CDR2 FQNNGV. V lost 2 bases, J lost 8 bases, and 6 bases lay in between. The CDR3 contains 11 residues. This chain's CDR3 is CASSLREEAFF. Here the CDR3 DNA reads TGTGCCAGCAGCTTAAGGGAGGAAGCTTTCTTT.

This chain links TRBV9 with TRBJ2-1, with 11 bases that match TRBD1. This CDR3 is built from 17 residues. Unmatched junction bases numbered 12, after V lost 4 bases and J lost 6 bases. Looked up from germline, CDR1 is SGDLS and CDR2 is YYNGEE. Written as DNA, the CDR3 is TGTGCCAGCAGCCCACATGCCGGGACAGGGGGTTTCAATGAGCAGTTCTTC. Encoded protein: CASSPHAGTGGFNEQFF.

This rearrangement joins TRBV11-1 to TRBJ2-1, with TRBD1 matching over 10 bases. The CDR3 covers 16 residues. Germline assignment: CDR1 SGHAT and CDR2 FQDESV (reference sequence). V was clipped by 7 bases and J by 8 bases; unmatched bases: 14. The CDR3 spells CASNPSGQGYSDEQFF. Here the CDR3 DNA reads TGTGCCAGCAACCCCTCGGGACAGGGGTACTCCGATGAGCAGTTCTTC.

The gene calls are TRBV5-1 and TRBJ1-1; D unresolved. Germline values: CDR1 SGHRS, CDR2 YFSETQ. The V end was cut by 1 base, the J end by 1 base, with 11 bases between. This CDR3 contains 15 residues. CDR3 sequence (DNA): TGCGCCAGCAGCTTGCACAGCGGACGGAACACTGAAGCTTTCTTT. Protein sequence: CASSLHSGRNTEAFF.

The V and J genes are TRBV19 and TRBJ2-1; D may be TRBD1 or TRBD2 (5 bases each). This CDR3 is built from 13 residues. Trimming cost V 7 bases and J 10 bases, with 17 bases left between them. CDR1 and CDR2 from the germline V gene are LNHDA and SQIVND (reference sequence). The CDR3 here is CASNSGDPREQFF. The CDR3 DNA sequence: TGTGCCAGTAATTCCGGGGACCCGCGGGAGCAGTTCTTC.

The chain joins TRBV5-4 to TRBJ1-4; perhaps TRBD1 as D (5 bases). Between the trimmed V and J ends, which lost 4 bases and 5 bases, there was a span of 12 bases. The CDR3 length is 14 residues. CDR1 is SGHNT and CDR2 is YYREEE in the germline V gene (reference sequence). The chain's CDR3 is CASSERQSNEKLFF. The CDR3 DNA reads as TGTGCCAGCAGCGAAAGACAGTCGAATGAAAAACTGTTTTTT. Full variable domain (remainder filled in from reference TRBV5-4 and TRBJ1-4): ETGVTQSPTHLIKTRGQQVTLRCSSQSGHNTVSWYQQALGQGPQFIFQYYREEENGRGNFPPRFSGLQFPNYSSELNVNALELDDSALYLCASSERQSNEKLFFGSGTQLSVL.

The chain links TRBV5-1 to TRBJ2-3; 7 bases are shared with TRBD2. This CDR3 has 14 residues. Germline V lookup: CDR1 SGHRS, CDR2 YFSETQ. After removal of 4 bases from V and 5 bases from J, the junction contained 7 bases not matched to a gene. This CDR3 is CASSPRLAKDTQYF. The DNA for the CDR3 is TGCGCCAGCAGCCCTAGACTAGCAAAAGATACGCAGTATTTT.

The chain carries TRBV5-1 and TRBJ1-2; no clear D gene. The germline V and J ends were trimmed by 1 base and 6 bases, with 19 bases remaining between them. The CDR3 runs 16 residues. Per the germline V gene, CDR1 is SGHRS and CDR2 is YFSETQ. The CDR3 reads CASSLSGGPYQNGYTF. The DNA of the CDR3 is TGCGCCAGCAGCTTGTCGGGTGGCCCCTATCAGAATGGCTACACCTTC.

The chain combines TRBV30 with TRBJ1-6; D gene unclear. Trimming left V 4 bases short and J 5 bases short, with 9 bases between. CDR1 is GTSNPN, CDR2 SVGIG, per germline (reference sequence). This CDR3 is built from 13 residues. CDR3 in amino acids: CAWNWEDNSPLHF. CDR3 coding DNA: TGTGCCTGGAACTGGGAGGATAATTCACCCCTCCACTTT.

The V and J genes are TRBV5-5 and TRBJ2-7; TRBD1 matches at 7 bases. CDR1 is SGHKS, CDR2 YYEKEE, per germline (reference sequence). This CDR3 spans 17 amino acids. V lost 0 bases and J lost 2; bases outside the gene matches: 11. The CDR3 protein is CASSLAGTGVFPYEQYF. Here the CDR3 DNA reads TGTGCCAGCAGCTTGGCAGGTACAGGGGTGTTTCCCTACGAGCAGTACTTC.

A note on this clone: The DNA is left out, because the CDR3 cannot be placed on it with certainty; the CDR3 is given as TCRdb lists it. The rearrangement joins TRBV19 to TRBJ2-1; no DNA check was done on the table's D call, TRBD2. Termini included, the CDR3 measures 14 amino acids. Germline V gives CDR1 LNHDA, CDR2 SQIVND (reference sequence). The CDR3: CASSPTVGGGASVF.

V gene TRBV6-1 combines with J gene TRBJ1-5; maybe TRBD1 (5 bases). The CDR3 sequence is 16 residues long. CDR1 MNHNS and CDR2 SASEGT come from the germline V gene. V was pared by 3 bases and J by 3 bases, with 15 bases between. CDR3 coding DNA: TGTGCCAGCAGTGATATACCGGGACTCCCCAATCAGCCCCAGCATTTT. This sequence encodes CASSDIPGLPNQPQHF.

The J gene is TRBJ1-2, the V gene TRBV7-6, with 7 bases aligning to TRBD1. The CDR3 contains 14 residues. Germline assignment: CDR1 SGHVS and CDR2 FNYEAQ. V dropped 5 bases and J dropped 5; count of bases not matched to a gene: 8. Here the CDR3 DNA reads TGTGCCAGCAGCCCCGGGACAGACTATTATGGCTACACCTTC. Amino acids: CASSPGTDYYGYTF.

The chain employs TRBV4-1 and TRBJ1-2; D is uncertain. The V gene's germline CDR1 is MGHRA and CDR2 YSYEKL. The V end lost 1 base, the J end lost 4 bases, and 7 bases lay between the germline ends. This CDR3 comprises 13 residues. CDR3 coding DNA: TGCGCCAGCAGCCAAGCTAACAGCTATGGCTACACCTTC. Translation gives CASSQANSYGYTF.

This chain links TRBV4-1 with TRBJ2-1, with TRBD1 identical over 7 bases. Germline V gene sequence: CDR1 MGHRA, CDR2 YSYEKL. Trimming at V came to 1 base and at J to 9 bases, leaving 12 bases not matched to a gene. The CDR3 is 16 amino acids. The CDR3 DNA follows: TGCGCCAGCAGCCAAGGAGGGGGCGTGATAGTTGGTGAGCAGTTCTTC. This encodes CASSQGGGVIVGEQFF.

The V and J genes are TRBV19 and TRBJ1-1, with D unresolved. The CDR3 consists of 13 residues. Trimming took 0 bases from V and 5 from J, leaving 7 bases between them. Germline V CDR1 and CDR2: LNHDA, SQIVND (reference sequence). CDR3 region: CASSIDRRTEAFF. As DNA, the CDR3 is TGTGCCAGTAGTATAGATCGGAGAACTGAAGCTTTCTTT.

This chain joins TRBV19 and TRBJ2-7; unclear D gene. The germline gives CDR1 LNHDA, CDR2 SQIVND (reference sequence). Between the trimmed V and J ends, which lost 1 base and 9 bases, there was a span of 19 bases. The CDR3 runs to 15 residues. As DNA, the CDR3 is TGTGCCAGTAGTATAGTAGGCAGTTTGGATTCGCGGCAGTACTTC. Protein: CASSIVGSLDSRQYF.

This chain links TRBV7-8 with TRBJ2-2; D is undetermined. Trimming pared 3 bases from V and 0 bases from J, leaving 8 bases between. The V gene's germline CDR1 is SGHVS and CDR2 FQNEAQ. This CDR3 comprises 15 residues. CDR3 sequence (DNA): TGTGCCAGCAGCTTGGGTCCCCCGAACACCGGGGAGCTGTTTTTT. Its protein product is CASSLGPPNTGELFF.